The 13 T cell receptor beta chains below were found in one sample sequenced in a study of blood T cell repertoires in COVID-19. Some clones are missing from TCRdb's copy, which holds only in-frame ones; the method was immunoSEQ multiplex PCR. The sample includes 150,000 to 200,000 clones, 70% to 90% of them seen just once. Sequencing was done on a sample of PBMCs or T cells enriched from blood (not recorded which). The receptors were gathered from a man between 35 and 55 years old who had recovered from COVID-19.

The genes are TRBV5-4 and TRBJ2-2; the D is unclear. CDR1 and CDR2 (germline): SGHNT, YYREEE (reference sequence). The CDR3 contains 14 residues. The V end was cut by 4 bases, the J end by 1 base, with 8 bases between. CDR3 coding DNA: TGTGCCAGCAGCGCCGCCGGGAACACCGGGGAGCTGTTTTTT. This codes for CASSAAGNTGELFF.

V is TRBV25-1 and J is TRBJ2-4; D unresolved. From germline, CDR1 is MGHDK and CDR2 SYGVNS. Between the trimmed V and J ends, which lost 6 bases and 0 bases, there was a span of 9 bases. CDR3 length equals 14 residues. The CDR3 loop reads CASSEAGAKNIQYF. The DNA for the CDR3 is TGTGCCAGCAGCGAGGCTGGAGCCAAAAACATTCAGTACTTC.

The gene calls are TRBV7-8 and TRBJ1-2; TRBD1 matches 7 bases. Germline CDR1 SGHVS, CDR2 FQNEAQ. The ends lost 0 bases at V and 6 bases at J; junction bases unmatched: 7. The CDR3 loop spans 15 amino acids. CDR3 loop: CASSLALQGVDGYTF. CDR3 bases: TGTGCCAGCAGCTTAGCGCTTCAGGGGGTGGATGGCTACACCTTC.

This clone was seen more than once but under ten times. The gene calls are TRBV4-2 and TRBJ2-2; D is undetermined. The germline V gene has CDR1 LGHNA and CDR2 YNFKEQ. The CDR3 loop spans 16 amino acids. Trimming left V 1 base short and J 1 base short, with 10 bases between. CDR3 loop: CASSQARDRNTGELFF. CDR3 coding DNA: TGTGCCAGCAGCCAAGCCCGCGATAGGAACACCGGGGAGCTGTTTTTT.

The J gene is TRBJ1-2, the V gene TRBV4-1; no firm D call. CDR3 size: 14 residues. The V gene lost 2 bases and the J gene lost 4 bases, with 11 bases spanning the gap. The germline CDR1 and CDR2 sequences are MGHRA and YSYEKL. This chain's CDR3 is CASSQPDGLYGYTF. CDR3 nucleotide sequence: TGCGCCAGCAGCCAACCGGACGGACTCTATGGCTACACCTTC.

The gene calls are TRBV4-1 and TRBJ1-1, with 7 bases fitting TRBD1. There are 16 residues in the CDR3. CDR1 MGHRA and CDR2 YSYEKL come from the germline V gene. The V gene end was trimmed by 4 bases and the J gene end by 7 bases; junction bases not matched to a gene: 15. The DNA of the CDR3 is TGCGCCAGCAGCCGCCCACCAGGGGGAAAAGGGGGTGAAGCTTTCTTT. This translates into CASSRPPGGKGGEAFF.

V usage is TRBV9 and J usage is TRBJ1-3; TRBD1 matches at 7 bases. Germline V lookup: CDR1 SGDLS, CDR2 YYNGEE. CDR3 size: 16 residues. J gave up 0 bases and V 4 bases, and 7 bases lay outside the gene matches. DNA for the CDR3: TGTGCCAGCAGCCCAACAGGGGCCTCCTCTGGAAACACCATATATTTT. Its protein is CASSPTGASSGNTIYF.

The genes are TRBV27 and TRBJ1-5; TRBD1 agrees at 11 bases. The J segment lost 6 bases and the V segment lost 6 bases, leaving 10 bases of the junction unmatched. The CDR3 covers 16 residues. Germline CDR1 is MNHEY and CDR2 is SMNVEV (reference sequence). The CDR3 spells CASSSFGQGAAQPQHF. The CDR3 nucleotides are TGTGCCAGCAGCTCCTTTGGACAGGGGGCCGCTCAGCCCCAGCATTTT.

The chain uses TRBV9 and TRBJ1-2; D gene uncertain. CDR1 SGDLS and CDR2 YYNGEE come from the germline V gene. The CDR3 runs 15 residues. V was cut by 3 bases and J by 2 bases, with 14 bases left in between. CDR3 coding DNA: TGTGCCAGCAGCGGAGGTGGCCACGAGAACTATGGCTACACCTTC. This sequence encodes CASSGGGHENYGYTF.

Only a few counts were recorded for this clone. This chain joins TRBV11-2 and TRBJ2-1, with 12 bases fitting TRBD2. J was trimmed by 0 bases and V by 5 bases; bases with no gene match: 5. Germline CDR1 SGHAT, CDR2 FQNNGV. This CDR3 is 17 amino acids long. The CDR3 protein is CASSNGLAGISYNEQFF. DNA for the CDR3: TGTGCCAGCAGCAACGGACTAGCGGGAATCTCCTACAATGAGCAGTTCTTC. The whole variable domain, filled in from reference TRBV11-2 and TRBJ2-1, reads EAGVAQSPRYKIIEKRQSVAFWCNPISGHATLYWYQQILGQGPKLLIQFQNNGVVDDSQLPKDRFSAERLKGVDSTLKIQPAKLEDSAVYLCASSNGLAGISYNEQFFGPGTRLTVL.

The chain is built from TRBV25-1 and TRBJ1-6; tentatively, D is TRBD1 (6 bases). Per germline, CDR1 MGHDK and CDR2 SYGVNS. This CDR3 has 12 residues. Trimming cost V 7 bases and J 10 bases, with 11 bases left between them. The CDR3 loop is CASTPGASPLHF. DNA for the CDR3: TGTGCCAGCACTCCAGGGGCATCACCCCTCCACTTT.

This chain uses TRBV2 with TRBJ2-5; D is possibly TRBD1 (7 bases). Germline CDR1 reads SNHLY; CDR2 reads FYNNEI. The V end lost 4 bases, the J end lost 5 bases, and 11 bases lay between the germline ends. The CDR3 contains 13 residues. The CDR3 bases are TGTGCCAGCAGTGGACCAGGGGGGGAGACCCAGTACTTC. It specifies CASSGPGGETQYF. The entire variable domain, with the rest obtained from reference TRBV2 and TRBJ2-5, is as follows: EPEVTQTPSHQVTQMGQEVILRCVPISNHLYFYWYRQILGQKVEFLVSFYNNEISEKSEIFDDQFSVERPDGSNFTLKIRSTKLEDSAMYFCASSGPGGETQYFGPGTRLLVL.

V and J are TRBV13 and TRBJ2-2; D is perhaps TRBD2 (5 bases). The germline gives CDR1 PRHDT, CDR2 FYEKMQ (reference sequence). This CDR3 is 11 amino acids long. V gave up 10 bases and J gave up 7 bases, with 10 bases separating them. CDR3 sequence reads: CATEGSGELFF. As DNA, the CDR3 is TGTGCCACCGAGGGAAGCGGGGAGCTGTTTTTT.